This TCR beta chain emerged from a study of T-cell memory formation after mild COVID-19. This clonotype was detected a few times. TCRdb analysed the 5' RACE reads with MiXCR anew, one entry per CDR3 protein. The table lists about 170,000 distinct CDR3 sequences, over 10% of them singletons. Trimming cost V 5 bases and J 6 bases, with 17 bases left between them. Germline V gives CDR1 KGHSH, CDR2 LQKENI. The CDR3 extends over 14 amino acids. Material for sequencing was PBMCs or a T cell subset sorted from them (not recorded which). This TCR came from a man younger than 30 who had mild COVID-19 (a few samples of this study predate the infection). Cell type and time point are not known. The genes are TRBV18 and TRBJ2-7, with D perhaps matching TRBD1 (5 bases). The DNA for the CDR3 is TGTGCCAGCTCAATGGCAGGGCTTCAGCGCGAGCAGTACTTC. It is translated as CASSMAGLQREQYF.